This TCR beta chain was captured in a study of spatial heterogeneity in lung cancer. Time point noted: sample taken at primary tumor resection. The donors comprised about 70 untreated early-stage non-small cell lung cancer patients. Researchers sequenced whole RNA taken from tumor, nontumor lung or frozen PBMC without sorting. TCRdb reprocessed the 5' RACE reads via MiXCR and lists one record per CDR3 protein. Of 15,000 or so distinct CDR3 sequences listed, about 4.4% are singletons. The sample holds many counts of this clonotype. The antigen remains undetermined. This beta chain is a stray sequence in a library constructed for alpha chains; its clone size is not meaningful. General study points: How many expanded intratumoral alpha and beta TCRs were present tracked the tumor mutation count, which was a count of nonsynonymous mutations. For tumor T cells, estimated coverage reached only 5.5% to 7% (alpha) and roughly 12% (beta).

Sequenced here: lung tumor tissue, sampled at surgery. The source of this sequence is a female donor with early-stage non-small cell lung cancer.

Here the CDR3 DNA reads TGCAGCGTTGATTGGGGGAAGACCCAGTACTTC. This gives the protein CSVDWGKTQYF. The genes are TRBV29-1 and TRBJ2-5; perhaps D is TRBD1 or TRBD2 (5 bases each). The V end was cut by 3 bases, the J end by 6 bases, with 8 bases between. The CDR3 extends over 11 amino acids. CDR1 SQVTM and CDR2 ANQGSEA come from the germline V gene.